These T cell receptor beta chains were read from a single sample in a study of blood T cell repertoires in COVID-19. Some clones are missing from TCRdb's copy, which holds only in-frame ones; the method was immunoSEQ multiplex PCR. The data contain about 300,000 clones, approximately 88% of them seen just once; the ten biggest clones take up more than 6.5%. The specimen sequenced was peripheral blood. The receptors derive from a woman under 40 who had recovered from COVID-19. CDR3s include the opening cysteine and the closing phenylalanine or tryptophan. The D gene is left open where the match is weak. Rows give clone size only sometimes, using once, few, many, or a class for an expanded clone.

CDR3aa | CDR3nt | j_gene | abundance | d_gene | v_gene
CASRRQGLTYGYTF | TGTGCCAGCAGACGACAGGGATTGACCTATGGCTACACCTTC | TRBJ1-2 | once | TRBD1 | TRBV6-5
CASSTGQGRWGNVLTF | TGTGCCAGCTCCACGGGACAGGGAAGATGGGGCAACGTCCTGACTTTC | TRBJ2-6 | NA | TRBD1 | TRBV18
CASSLSGGANVLTF | TGTGCCAGCAGTCTGAGCGGGGGGGCCAACGTCCTGACTTTC | TRBJ2-6 | NA | NA | TRBV2
CASSLGQGQSPLHF | TGTGCCAGCAGCTTAGGCCAGGGGCAATCACCCCTCCACTTT | TRBJ1-6 | NA | NA | TRBV7-9
CASSPGIRNLFGGKLFF | TGCGCCAGCAGCCCCGGGATTCGGAACCTCTTTGGCGGAAAACTGTTTTTT | TRBJ1-4 | NA | NA | TRBV5-1
CASSWRLQRGDTDTQYF | TGTGCCAGCAGTTGGAGGCTCCAGCGGGGGGACACAGATACGCAGTATTTT | TRBJ2-3 | NA | TRBD2 | TRBV6-2/TRBV6-3
CASTLNTEAFF | TGTGCCAGCACCTTGAACACTGAAGCTTTCTTT | TRBJ1-1 | NA | NA | TRBV28
CASSVGGRNTQYF | TGCGCCAGCAGCGTTGGAGGCCGGAATACGCAGTATTTT | TRBJ2-3 | NA | NA | TRBV5-1
CASSLGQNTEAFF | TGTGCCAGCAGCTTAGGACAGAACACTGAAGCTTTCTTT | TRBJ1-1 | few | NA | TRBV7-3
CASSLESGGPLEYNEQFF | TGCGCCAGCAGCCTAGAAAGCGGGGGGCCCCTAGAGTACAATGAGCAGTTCTTC | TRBJ2-1 | NA | TRBD2 | TRBV5-1
CASSQPGWWENTEAFF | TGTGCCAGCAGTCAGCCAGGGTGGTGGGAGAACACTGAAGCTTTCTTT | TRBJ1-1 | NA | NA | TRBV6-2/TRBV6-3
CASSILGVPKAFF | TGTGCCAGTAGTATACTAGGGGTACCAAAAGCTTTCTTT | TRBJ1-1 | NA | NA | TRBV19
CASSQAARQGLGEQYF | TGCGCCAGCAGCCAAGCTGCAAGACAGGGTCTCGGCGAGCAGTACTTC | TRBJ2-7 | NA | TRBD1 | TRBV4-1
CASSISYSHNYEAFF | TGTGCCAGTAGTATAAGCTACAGCCACAATTATGAAGCTTTCTTT | TRBJ1-1 | NA | NA | TRBV19
CASSKTGTGNGYTF | TGTGCCAGCAGCAAAACCGGGACAGGCAATGGCTACACCTTC | TRBJ1-2 | once | TRBD1 | TRBV7-2
CATSWDIGGTEAFF | TGTGCCACCAGCTGGGACATTGGGGGCACTGAAGCTTTCTTT | TRBJ1-1 | NA | NA | TRBV15
CASSPGQRNTEAFF | TGTGCCAGCTCACCGGGACAGAGGAACACTGAAGCTTTCTTT | TRBJ1-1 | once | TRBD1 | TRBV18
CATQLNRDEKLFF | TGTGCCACCCAACTCAACCGGGATGAAAAACTGTTTTTT | TRBJ1-4 | NA | NA | TRBV10-3
CASSKEFGTAPQPQHF | TGTGCCAGCAGCAAAGAATTCGGGACAGCACCCCAGCCCCAGCATTTT | TRBJ1-5 | few | TRBD1 | TRBV4-2
CASSQALAGEQFF | TGTGCCAGCAGCCAAGCTCTAGCCGGGGAGCAGTTCTTC | TRBJ2-1 | NA | NA | TRBV4-2
CASSQASQGLYGYTF | TGCGCCAGCAGCCAAGCATCACAGGGGCTCTATGGCTACACCTTC | TRBJ1-2 | NA | TRBD1 | TRBV4-1
CASSHQGSGNTIYF | TGTGCCAGCAGCCATCAGGGATCTGGAAACACCATATATTTT | TRBJ1-3 | NA | NA | TRBV7-2
CASSSQGPGEDLFF | TGCGCCAGCAGCTCACAGGGGCCTGGGGAAGATCTGTTTTTT | TRBJ1-4 | NA | TRBD1 | TRBV5-1
CASSESGVATDTQYF | TGTGCCAGCAGTGAGTCGGGGGTGGCGACAGATACGCAGTATTTT | TRBJ2-3 | few | NA | TRBV6-4
CASSLKYRLNTDTQYF | TGTGCCAGCAGCTTAAAGTATCGACTCAACACAGATACGCAGTATTTT | TRBJ2-3 | NA | NA | TRBV11-2
CAISESEGNPPLHF | TGTGCCATCAGTGAGTCGGAGGGGAATCCACCCCTCCACTTT | TRBJ1-6 | NA | NA | TRBV10-3
CASSPNLGGGQPQHF | TGTGCCAGCAGCCCCAATCTTGGGGGGGGGCAGCCCCAGCATTTT | TRBJ1-5 | NA | NA | TRBV7-2
CATSSPRGGLLEKLFF | TGTGCCACCAGCAGTCCGCGCGGAGGCCTCCTTGAAAAACTGTTTTTT | TRBJ1-4 | NA | NA | TRBV15
CASSSLAGGPVGTDTQYF | TGCGCCAGCAGCTCCTTAGCGGGGGGGCCGGTGGGCACAGATACGCAGTATTTT | TRBJ2-3 | NA | TRBD2 | TRBV5-1
CASSLTRAGGYNEQFF | TGTGCCAGCAGCTTAACTCGGGCAGGGGGATACAATGAGCAGTTCTTC | TRBJ2-1 | NA | TRBD1 | TRBV7-8
CASSLHTDYGYTF | TGTGCCAGCAGCTTACATACAGACTATGGCTACACCTTC | TRBJ1-2 | NA | NA | TRBV7-3
CASSYSQGASPLHF | TGTGCCAGCAGTTACTCCCAGGGCGCTTCACCCCTCCACTTT | TRBJ1-6 | NA | NA | TRBV6-2/TRBV6-3
CASSASGEETQYF | TGTGCCAGCAGTGCCTCGGGGGAAGAGACCCAGTACTTC | TRBJ2-5 | NA | NA | TRBV12-3/TRBV12-4
CASSLWAGDEDTEAFF | TGTGCCAGCAGCTTATGGGCAGGGGACGAAGACACTGAAGCTTTCTTT | TRBJ1-1 | NA | NA | TRBV7-6
CASSFGRVQPQHF | TGTGCCAGCAGTTTTGGCAGGGTGCAGCCCCAGCATTTT | TRBJ1-5 | once | NA | TRBV27
CASSPRQGTETQYF | TGTGCCAGCAGTCCACGACAGGGGACAGAGACCCAGTACTTC | TRBJ2-5 | NA | TRBD1 | TRBV27
CASSFDRRPLNTEAFF | TGTGCCAGCAGCTTCGACAGGCGCCCTTTGAACACTGAAGCTTTCTTT | TRBJ1-1 | NA | NA | TRBV5-4
CASSLDRAAHEQYF | TGTGCCAGCAGCTTGGACAGGGCGGCCCACGAGCAGTACTTC | TRBJ2-7 | NA | NA | TRBV5-8
CASSPHSGDEQFF | TGTGCCAGCAGCCCCCATTCAGGGGATGAGCAGTTCTTC | TRBJ2-1 | NA | NA | TRBV7-8
CASSETGQGGRTEAFF | TGTGCCAGCAGCGAAACGGGACAGGGGGGACGGACTGAAGCTTTCTTT | TRBJ1-1 | NA | TRBD1 | TRBV13
CASSWANEQFF | TGTGCCAGCAGTTGGGCTAATGAGCAGTTCTTC | TRBJ2-1 | NA | NA | TRBV6-5
CASSARQGNYEQYF | TGTGCCAGCAGTGCCCGACAGGGAAACTACGAGCAGTACTTC | TRBJ2-7 | NA | TRBD1 | TRBV2
CASRQGGTYEQYF | TGTGCCAGTCGACAGGGGGGAACCTACGAGCAGTACTTC | TRBJ2-7 | NA | TRBD1 | TRBV28
CASSFRGPSYNEQFF | TGTGCCAGCAGTTTTCGAGGGCCCTCCTACAATGAGCAGTTCTTC | TRBJ2-1 | once | NA | TRBV27
CASSIGGTGAYEQYF | TGTGCCAGTAGTATTGGCGGGACAGGGGCCTACGAGCAGTACTTC | TRBJ2-7 | NA | TRBD1 | TRBV19
CASSLVPPIRADTQYF | TGCGCCAGCAGCTTGGTCCCCCCTATCCGGGCAGATACGCAGTATTTT | TRBJ2-3 | NA | NA | TRBV5-1
CASRQGGNTIYF | TGTGCCAGCAGGCAGGGGGGAAACACCATATATTTT | TRBJ1-3 | NA | NA | TRBV6-6
CASREDPPQGRPYNEQFF | TGTGCCAGCAGGGAGGATCCCCCCCAGGGGAGACCCTACAATGAGCAGTTCTTC | TRBJ2-1 | few | NA | TRBV5-5
CASSNPGRRGPEAFF | TGTGCCAGCAGCAACCCGGGACGGCGGGGGCCCGAAGCTTTCTTT | TRBJ1-1 | NA | NA | TRBV5-5
CASSLGGGNTEAFF | TGCGCCAGCAGCTTGGGTGGCGGGAACACTGAAGCTTTCTTT | TRBJ1-1 | NA | NA | TRBV5-1
CASSWSDRDGGNTIYF | TGTGCCAGCAGCTGGTCGGACAGGGACGGTGGAAACACCATATATTTT | TRBJ1-3 | NA | TRBD1 | TRBV7-9
CASSPKGLATWTDTQYF | TGTGCCAGCAGCCCAAAGGGACTAGCGACTTGGACAGATACGCAGTATTTT | TRBJ2-3 | NA | TRBD2 | TRBV9
CASSYRGGDTQYF | TGTGCCAGCAGTTACAGGGGTGGAGATACGCAGTATTTT | TRBJ2-3 | NA | NA | TRBV6-5
CASSPPGRTNEKLFF | TGTGCCAGCAGCCCGCCTGGCCGCACTAATGAAAAACTGTTTTTT | TRBJ1-4 | NA | NA | TRBV4-2
CASSSPQGKSQHF | TGTGCCAGCAGTTCCCCACAGGGCAAGTCCCAGCATTTT | TRBJ1-5 | NA | NA | TRBV6-5
CASSEVRGLASYEQYF | TGTGCCAGCAGTGAAGTGAGAGGGCTCGCCTCCTACGAGCAGTACTTC | TRBJ2-7 | NA | NA | TRBV6-1
CASSRLLIKDSSPLHF | TGCGCCAGCAGTCGTTTGCTCATAAAAGATAGTTCACCCCTCCACTTT | TRBJ1-6 | NA | NA | TRBV23-1
CASSPGNQGDYGYTF | TGCGCCAGCAGCCCGGGAAACCAAGGTGACTATGGCTACACCTTC | TRBJ1-2 | NA | NA | TRBV5-1
CASSLGDRAEQYF | TGTGCCAGCAGCTTGGGGGACAGGGCCGAGCAGTACTTC | TRBJ2-7 | few | TRBD1 | TRBV5-4
CASSWLAGGIHQETQYF | TGTGCCAGCAGTTGGCTAGCGGGGGGAATCCATCAAGAGACCCAGTACTTC | TRBJ2-5 | NA | TRBD2 | TRBV27